The source of this T cell receptor (beta chain) is a study of shared clonotypes between healthy human individuals. Study information: The plates for each donor numbered three CD4 naive, three CD4 memory, two CD8 naive and one CD8 memory. Findings and caveats of the study: Shared clonotypes: approximately 5% naive CD4, roughly 4% naive CD8, roughly 2.4% memory CD4, around 0.4% memory CD8.

Template for every sorted-subset replicate PCR totaled around 200 ng DNA, tens of thousands of T cell genomes. Some clones are missing from TCRdb's copy, which holds only in-frame ones; the method was immunoSEQ multiplex PCR. The data show about 1.9 million clones, roughly 93% seen once. CD45RO-negative CD8 cells positively selected for CCR7 made up the naive population, which excluded terminally differentiated effector memory CD45RA+ cells. This clone has just one count. The antigen is not known. The CDR3 runs 14 residues. CDR1 GTSNPN and CDR2 SVGIG come from the germline V gene (reference sequence).

This clonotype was obtained from a man aged 18 to 29 in good health. Some clones in this sample may be carry-over from other donors' samples. Sequences were obtained from naive CD8+ T cells from PBMCs. The chain couples TRBV30 to TRBJ2-5; TRBD2 might be the D (5 bases). Matching the DNA end better, TRBJ2-7 makes the J call doubtful. In nucleotides, the CDR3 is TGTGCCTGGAGTTTGACGGGGAGCTCCTACGAGCAGTACTTC. Protein product: CAWSLTGSSYEQYF.